This section outlines one T cell receptor beta chain sequence together with its context. Its antigen is unidentified. The gene symbols are mouse symbols. The CDR3 goes on 1 residue after the read ends, and that part is filled in from the germline J gene. This record belongs to a study of tissue T cells after allogeneic stem cell transplantation. Findings of the study overall: Shared clones across patients were few; motif clustering revealed tissue-specific shared signatures.

Described time point: mouse harvest day 7 after allogeneic transplant. Tail vein injection delivered 10^7 T-cell-depleted bone marrow cells and 10^6 splenic CD5+ T cells. Mice had MHC-mismatched B6 into BALB/c GVHD, sampled day 7 or 14. The CDR3 is made up of 14 amino acids. The V and J ends lost 4 bases and 4 bases respectively, with 8 bases between them. Germline V gene sequence: CDR1 LGHDT, CDR2 YNNKQL (reference sequence). Sequencing of TCRbeta CDR3 at survey depth gave sequences and template counts. The protocol was immunoSEQ multiplex PCR, while the TCRdb copy is restricted to in-frame clones and leaves out a portion. The sample includes almost 8,500 clones, roughly 45% of them seen just once.

The chain is built from TRBV4 and TRBJ1-6, with D perhaps matching TRBD1 (5 bases). TRBJ1-6 is treated as an ORF (open reading frame) with a function not yet certain. This TCR derives from a female BALB/c mouse given C57BL/6 T cells with graft-versus-host disease after an allogeneic hematopoietic cell transplant. Input material: skin. CDR3 DNA, as far as it was read: TGTGCCAGCAGCTTTGGACAATATAATTCGCCCCTCTAC. Its translation: CASSFGQYNSPLY. The complete CDR3 sequence is CASSFGQYNSPLYF.